The 18 T cell receptor beta chains below were found in one sample sequenced in a study of blood T cell repertoires in COVID-19. Method: immunoSEQ multiplex PCR; TCRdb's copy keeps in-frame clones and lacks some. The sample has tens of thousands of clones, 93% seen once; the top ten hold approximately 4.7%. Material for sequencing was peripheral blood. These receptors all stem from a human donor in a cohort sampled during active COVID-19.

This chain joins TRBV5-4 and TRBJ2-3; D might be TRBD2 (7 bases). CDR3 length equals 16 residues. The ends were cut back, 4 bases at V and 2 bases at J, with 17 bases in the middle. Germline V gene sequence: CDR1 SGHNT, CDR2 YYREEE (reference sequence). The CDR3 here is CASSQHGGGDTDTQYF. As DNA, the CDR3 is TGTGCCAGCAGCCAGCATGGGGGGGGCGACACAGATACGCAGTATTTT.

The chain uses TRBV5-4 and TRBJ1-3, with D hard to call. V gave up 2 bases and J gave up 0 bases, with 3 bases separating them. CDR3 length equals 13 residues. In germline, CDR1 is SGHNT, CDR2 YYREEE (reference sequence). The CDR3 loop is CASSFGSGNTIYF. Written as DNA, the CDR3 is TGTGCCAGCAGCTTCGGCTCTGGAAACACCATATATTTT.

This chain links TRBV10-3 with TRBJ2-1; TRBD2 might be the D (6 bases). Trimming stripped 6 bases from V and 1 base from J, with 22 bases between. Germline assignment: CDR1 ENHRY and CDR2 SYGVKD. This CDR3 contains 18 residues. CDR3 sequence (DNA): TGTGCCATCAGGTGGAGTAGCGGTCCTGACCTTTCCTACAATGAGCAGTTCTTC. This encodes CAIRWSSGPDLSYNEQFF.

V is TRBV27 and J is TRBJ2-7; maybe TRBD1 (7 bases). Looked up from germline, CDR1 is MNHEY and CDR2 is SMNVEV (reference sequence). Trimming left V 6 bases short and J 0 bases short, with 21 bases between. The CDR3 is 17 amino acids. The CDR3 loop is CASSRIPGGHHSYEQYF. In DNA form, the CDR3 reads TGTGCCAGCAGCCGCATTCCAGGGGGGCACCACTCCTACGAGCAGTACTTC.

The chain combines TRBV3-1 (or the pseudogene TRBV3-2) with TRBJ2-1, with D unresolved. Trimming removed 0 bases at V and 16 bases at J, with 13 bases between. The CDR3 consists of 12 residues. The germline gives CDR1 LGHDT, CDR2 YNNKEL (reference sequence). DNA of the CDR3: TGTGCCAGCAGCCAAGATAAGACTGGTCGCTTCTTC. Encoded protein: CASSQDKTGRFF.

This chain joins TRBV21-1 and TRBJ2-3; the table gives TRBD1 as D, unverified against the DNA. TRBV21-1 is assigned pseudogene status. CDR3 length: 17 amino acids. The chain's CDR3 is CASSKEFRTGSTDTQYF. CDR3 nucleotide sequence: TGTGCCAGCAGCAAAGAATTCAGGACAGGCAGCACAGATACGCAGTATTTT.

This clone showed up just once. The rearrangement uses TRBV7-9 and TRBJ2-3, with D possibly being TRBD2 (5 bases). This CDR3 region has 15 residues. The germline gives CDR1 SEHNR, CDR2 FQNEAQ (reference sequence). V lost 2 bases to trimming and J lost 3 bases, with 12 bases between them. The CDR3 loop reads CASSLNGMGTDTQYF. The DNA for the CDR3 is TGTGCCAGCAGCTTAAACGGGATGGGGACAGATACGCAGTATTTT.

The chain joins TRBV18 to TRBJ1-1, with TRBD1 as a possible D gene (5 bases). Germline values: CDR1 KGHSH, CDR2 LQKENI. The CDR3 is made up of 13 amino acids. Deletions cut 5 bases from V and 1 base from J, with 8 bases between. This CDR3 reads CASSSRGNTEAFF. CDR3 nucleotide sequence: TGTGCCAGCTCATCAAGGGGGAACACTGAAGCTTTCTTT.

The genes are TRBV6-5 and TRBJ1-2; 7 bases are shared with TRBD1. Germline CDR1 reads MNHEY; CDR2 reads SVGAGI. This CDR3 is 13 amino acids long. The V segment lost 4 bases and the J segment 7 bases; nucleotides outside the gene matches: 6. This CDR3 reads CASSSTGEGGYTF. For the CDR3, the DNA is TGTGCCAGCAGTTCCACAGGGGAAGGTGGCTACACCTTC.

The chain couples TRBV27 to TRBJ2-1; D remains unclear. CDR1 and CDR2 from the germline V gene are MNHEY and SMNVEV (reference sequence). The V end was cut by 4 bases, the J end by 8 bases, with 9 bases between. The CDR3 loop spans 12 amino acids. Here the CDR3 reads CASSSLDHEQFF. DNA for the CDR3: TGTGCCAGCAGTTCTCTAGACCATGAGCAGTTCTTC.

This clone was observed a handful of times. The chain carries TRBV5-1 and TRBJ2-7; D uncertain. The CDR3 consists of 12 residues. The V gene lost 0 bases and the J gene lost 4 bases, with 5 bases spanning the gap. Germline V gives CDR1 SGHRS, CDR2 YFSETQ. CDR3 sequence (DNA): TGCGCCAGCAGCTTGGAGAGTTACGAGCAGTACTTC. It encodes CASSLESYEQYF. Combining the CDR3 with reference TRBV5-1 and TRBJ2-7 gives the whole variable domain KAGVTQTPRYLIKTRGQQVTLSCSPISGHRSVSWYQQTPGQGLQFLFEYFSETQRNKGNFPGRFSGRQFSNSRSEMNVSTLELGDSALYLCASSLESYEQYFGPGTRLTVT.

The chain joins TRBV18 to TRBJ1-1; 7 bases map to TRBD1. Germline V gives CDR1 KGHSH, CDR2 LQKENI. Germline trimming cut 3 bases from V and 0 bases from J; bases unmatched to any gene: 7. This CDR3 has 16 amino acids. The CDR3 here is CASSPPTGRMNTEAFF. The CDR3 nucleotides read TGTGCCAGCTCACCCCCGACAGGGAGGATGAACACTGAAGCTTTCTTT. The whole variable domain, remainder taken from reference TRBV18 and TRBJ1-1, is NAGVMQNPRHLVRRRGQEARLRCSPMKGHSHVYWYRQLPEEGLKFMVYLQKENIIDESGMPKERFSAEFPKEGPSILRIQQVVRGDSAAYFCASSPPTGRMNTEAFFGQGTRLTVV.

J is TRBJ2-1 and V is TRBV7-9; possibly TRBD1 for D (6 bases). The V gene's germline CDR1 is SEHNR and CDR2 FQNEAQ (reference sequence). Trimming left V 6 bases short and J 3 bases short, with 9 bases between. The CDR3 spans 13 residues. The CDR3 loop reads CASSDRLYNEQFF. DNA of the CDR3: TGTGCCAGCAGTGACAGGCTCTACAATGAGCAGTTCTTC.

CDR3 sequence (DNA): TGTGCCAGCAGCCCGGGACAGGGGCGTGAAGGCTACACCTTC. It translates to CASSPGQGREGYTF. The V and J genes are TRBV5-6 and TRBJ1-2; 10 nucleotides agree with TRBD1. Germline V lookup: CDR1 SGHDT, CDR2 YYEEEE. This CDR3 has 14 amino acids. J gave up 8 bases and V 4 bases, and 8 bases lay outside the gene matches.

The chain recombines TRBV5-5 with TRBJ2-7, with D hard to call. The V gene's germline CDR1 is SGHKS and CDR2 YYEKEE (reference sequence). The CDR3 is made up of 15 amino acids. The V and J ends lost 3 bases and 1 base respectively, with 14 bases between them. The CDR3 here is CASSSTGSPSYEQYF. CDR3 DNA: TGTGCCAGCAGCTCCACCGGGTCTCCTTCCTACGAGCAGTACTTC.

The gene calls are TRBV25-1 and TRBJ2-1; 8 positions match TRBD1. The CDR3 runs to 15 residues. The V gene end was trimmed by 4 bases and the J gene end by 6 bases; junction bases not matched to a gene: 8. Germline V CDR1 and CDR2: MGHDK, SYGVNS. CDR3 nucleotides: TGTGCCAGCAGTGTTGGCAGGGGGCAACCCAATGAGCAGTTCTTC. Its translation is CASSVGRGQPNEQFF.

CDR3 DNA sequence: TGTGCCAGCAGCCCGGGACTAGCGGGAGTTTATAGAGAGACCCAGTACTTC. Translation gives CASSPGLAGVYRETQYF. V is TRBV7-6 and J is TRBJ2-5, with 14 bases matching TRBD2. The CDR3 length is 17 residues. Germline V gives CDR1 SGHVS, CDR2 FNYEAQ. V gave up 5 bases and J gave up 4 bases; unmatched junction bases: 9.

The chain couples TRBV21-1 to TRBJ2-3; the tabulated D call, TRBD2, remains unverified against the DNA. TRBV21-1 corresponds to a pseudogene. The CDR3 loop spans 18 amino acids. The chain's CDR3 is CASSNRPGLVISTDTQYF. The DNA of the CDR3 is TGTGCCAGCAGCAACAGACCGGGACTAGTAATAAGTACAGATACGCAGTATTTT.